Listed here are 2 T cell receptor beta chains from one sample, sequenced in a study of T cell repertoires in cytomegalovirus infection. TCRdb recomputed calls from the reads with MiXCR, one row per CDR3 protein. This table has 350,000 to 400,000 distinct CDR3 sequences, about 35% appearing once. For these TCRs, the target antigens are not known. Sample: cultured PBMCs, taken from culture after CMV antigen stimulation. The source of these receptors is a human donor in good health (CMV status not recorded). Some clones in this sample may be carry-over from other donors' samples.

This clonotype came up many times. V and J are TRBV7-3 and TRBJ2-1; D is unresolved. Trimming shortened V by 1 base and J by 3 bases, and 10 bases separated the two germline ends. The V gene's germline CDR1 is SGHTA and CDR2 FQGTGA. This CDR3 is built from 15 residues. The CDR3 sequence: CASSLIPSSYNEQFF. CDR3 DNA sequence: TGTGCCAGCAGCTTAATCCCCAGTAGCTACAATGAGCAGTTCTTC.

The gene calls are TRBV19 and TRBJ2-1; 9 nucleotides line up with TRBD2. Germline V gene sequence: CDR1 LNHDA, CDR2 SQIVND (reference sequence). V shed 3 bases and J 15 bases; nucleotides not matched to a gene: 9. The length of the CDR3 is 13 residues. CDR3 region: CASSIATGTSLFF. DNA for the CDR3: TGTGCCAGTAGTATTGCCACCGGGACTAGCTTGTTCTTC.